The 31 T cell receptor beta chains reported below all come from one sample, sequenced in a study of blood T cell repertoires in COVID-19. TCRdb's copy holds only in-frame clones and misses some; the assay was immunoSEQ multiplex PCR. The table includes about 500,000 clones, around 90% detected once. The sequenced material came from PBMCs or T cells enriched from blood (not recorded which). These receptors were taken from a woman aged 18 to 35 who had recovered from COVID-19.

The count of this clone is one. This chain joins TRBV19 and TRBJ2-2, with D perhaps matching TRBD1 (6 bases). CDR3 length equals 16 residues. Between the trimmed V and J ends, which lost 6 bases and 3 bases, there was a span of 17 bases. CDR1 and CDR2 (germline): LNHDA, SQIVND (reference sequence). The CDR3 nucleotides read TGTGCCAGTAGGTGGACAGCTCAGAAAGACACCGGGGAGCTGTTTTTT. This translates into CASRWTAQKDTGELFF. Full variable domain (missing parts from reference TRBV19 and TRBJ2-2): DGGITQSPKYLFRKEGQNVTLSCEQNLNHDAMYWYRQDPGQGLRLIYYSQIVNDFQKGDIAEGYSVSREKKESFPLTVTSAQKNPTAFYLCASRWTAQKDTGELFFGEGSRLTVL.

V usage is TRBV7-9 and J usage is TRBJ1-2, with D tentatively TRBD1 (5 bases). Per the germline V gene, CDR1 is SEHNR and CDR2 is FQNEAQ (reference sequence). The V gene lost 5 bases and the J gene lost 5 bases, with 15 bases spanning the gap. The CDR3 sequence is 14 residues long. CDR3 sequence reads: CASSPREGRYGYTF. CDR3 nucleotides: TGTGCCAGCAGCCCTAGGGAGGGGAGGTATGGCTACACCTTC.

Here the CDR3 DNA reads TGTGCCAGCATTATTCCGGACAGGGACTATGGCTACACCTTC. Amino acids: CASIIPDRDYGYTF. This sequence joins TRBV2 and TRBJ1-2; 8 bases are a match to TRBD1. The CDR3 length is 14 residues. Germline CDR1 SNHLY, CDR2 FYNNEI. Unmatched junction bases numbered 7, after V lost 7 bases and J lost 3 bases. Together with reference TRBV2 and TRBJ1-2, the CDR3 gives the full variable domain: EPEVTQTPSHQVTQMGQEVILRCVPISNHLYFYWYRQILGQKVEFLVSFYNNEISEKSEIFDDQFSVERPDGSNFTLKIRSTKLEDSAMYFCASIIPDRDYGYTFGSGTRLTVV.

The V and J genes are TRBV2 and TRBJ2-5, with 7 bases identical to TRBD2. There are 16 residues in the CDR3. CDR1 SNHLY and CDR2 FYNNEI come from the germline V gene. V gave up 1 base and J gave up 4 bases; unmatched junction bases: 9. CDR3 sequence reads: CASSEEEGRGGETQYF. The CDR3 DNA reads TGTGCCAGCAGTGAAGAAGAGGGGAGGGGAGGAGAGACCCAGTACTTC.

V is TRBV28 and J is TRBJ1-3; D uncertain. Looked up from germline, CDR1 is MDHEN and CDR2 is SYDVKM. The V and J ends lost 2 bases and 6 bases respectively, with 11 bases between them. This CDR3 contains 14 residues. The CDR3 region has the DNA TGTGCCAGCAGTTTAGGAGGGAGAGAAAACACCATATATTTT. It codes for CASSLGGRENTIYF.

This chain uses TRBV28 with TRBJ2-3; no reliable D call. The CDR3 sequence is 16 residues long. Germline V CDR1 and CDR2: MDHEN, SYDVKM. Trimming left V 0 bases short and J 1 base short, with 11 bases between. In DNA, the CDR3 is TGTGCCAGCAGTTTATGCTGGTCAGGCGGCACAGATACGCAGTATTTT. Amino acid sequence: CASSLCWSGGTDTQYF. Complete variable domain (other parts from reference TRBV28 and TRBJ2-3): DVKVTQSSRYLVKRTGEKVFLECVQDMDHENMFWYRQDPGLGLRLIYFSYDVKMKEKGDIPEGYSVSREKKERFSLILESASTNQTSMYLCASSLCWSGGTDTQYFGPGTRLTVL.

V is TRBV7-2 and J is TRBJ2-3; 9 nucleotides match TRBD2. Losses at the gene ends were 7 bases for V and 2 bases for J; bases not matched to a gene: 7. The CDR3 contains 15 residues. Germline CDR1 and CDR2: SGHTA and FQGNSA. CDR3 DNA sequence: TGTGCCAGCACGATGGGACTAGCCTACACAGATACGCAGTATTTT. Translating it yields CASTMGLAYTDTQYF.

CDR3 sequence: CASSMGGLGYGYTF. CDR3 nucleotides: TGTGCCAGTAGTATGGGGGGGCTCGGCTATGGCTACACCTTC. The chain recombines TRBV19 with TRBJ1-2; perhaps TRBD1 as D (6 bases). The ends were cut back, 3 bases at V and 4 bases at J, with 12 bases in the middle. CDR1 is LNHDA and CDR2 is SQIVND in the germline V gene (reference sequence). The CDR3 has 14 amino acids.

The chain joins TRBV18 to TRBJ2-5; 7 nucleotides agree with TRBD1. This CDR3 region has 15 residues. With V trimmed by 6 bases and J by 3 bases, 10 bases remained unmatched. Germline lookup yields CDR1 KGHSH and CDR2 LQKENI. For the CDR3, the DNA is TGTGCCAGCTCCGAGTACTCAGGGGGAGAAGAGACCCAGTACTTC. It specifies CASSEYSGGEETQYF. Using reference TRBV18 and TRBJ2-5 for the parts outside the CDR3, the full variable domain is NAGVMQNPRHLVRRRGQEARLRCSPMKGHSHVYWYRQLPEEGLKFMVYLQKENIIDESGMPKERFSAEFPKEGPSILRIQQVVRGDSAAYFCASSEYSGGEETQYFGPGTRLLVL.

This rearrangement joins TRBV4-2 to TRBJ1-1; TRBD1 agrees at 8 bases. From germline, CDR1 is LGHNA and CDR2 YNFKEQ. With V trimmed by 0 bases and J by 6 bases, 3 bases remained unmatched. The CDR3 length is 14 residues. The CDR3 nucleotides read TGTGCCAGCAGCCAAGAACGACAGGGGTCTGAAGCTTTCTTT. Its protein product is CASSQERQGSEAFF.

The V gene is TRBV2, the J gene TRBJ1-6, with D possibly TRBD1 on 5 matching bases. The CDR3 consists of 14 residues. The V end lost 4 bases, the J end lost 10 bases, and 14 bases lay between the germline ends. Germline-derived CDR1 and CDR2 are SNHLY and FYNNEI. CDR3: CASSGQGRGSPLHF. In DNA, the CDR3 is TGTGCCAGCAGTGGACAAGGGCGGGGCTCACCCCTCCACTTT.

This rearrangement joins TRBV6-2 or TRBV6-3 to TRBJ1-5; perhaps TRBD1 as D (5 bases). V lost 6 bases and J 0 bases, leaving 18 bases between the germline ends. Germline V gives CDR1 MNHEY, CDR2 SVGEGT. This CDR3 has 17 amino acids. The CDR3 coding sequence is TGTGCCAGCAGCCGAGCTATAGGACACGATAGCAATCAGCCCCAGCATTTT. Encoded protein: CASSRAIGHDSNQPQHF.

The chain carries TRBV7-9 and TRBJ1-2; 8 bases match TRBD1. Trimming took 1 base from V and 6 from J; bases not matched to a gene: 4. The CDR3 is 14 amino acids. CDR1 is SEHNR, CDR2 FQNEAQ, per germline (reference sequence). The CDR3 DNA is TGTGCCAGCAGCTTAGGACAGGGGTTAGATGGCTACACCTTC. Protein sequence: CASSLGQGLDGYTF.

The chain links TRBV2 to TRBJ1-2; 9 positions agree with TRBD1. Germline V gene lookup returns CDR1 SNHLY and CDR2 FYNNEI. V was pared by 8 bases and J by 8 bases, with 9 bases of the junction left unmatched. The CDR3 runs 13 residues. This chain's CDR3 is CASHRGRPEGYTF. CDR3 DNA sequence: TGTGCCAGCCACAGGGGGCGACCTGAGGGCTACACCTTC.

The chain uses TRBV28 and TRBJ1-2, with D possibly TRBD1 on 6 matching bases. V was trimmed by 4 bases and J by 4 bases, leaving 16 bases between them. Germline V CDR1 and CDR2: MDHEN, SYDVKM. This CDR3 has 15 amino acids. CDR3 nucleotide sequence: TGTGCCAGCAGTTACATGGAAAGGACAGTCTATGGCTACACCTTC. Translating it yields CASSYMERTVYGYTF.

This chain joins TRBV6-5 and TRBJ1-2; TRBD1 might be the D (5 bases). Germline CDR1 and CDR2: MNHEY and SVGAGI. The CDR3 sequence is 14 residues long. V was trimmed by 5 bases and J by 2 bases, leaving 12 bases between them. The CDR3 sequence is CASSPPKGNYGYTF. CDR3 bases: TGTGCCAGCAGTCCCCCGAAGGGGAACTATGGCTACACCTTC.

As regards this clone: Other DNA variants within this sample encode the same CDR3. The genes are TRBV11-3 and TRBJ2-1; 7 bases are shared with TRBD1. The CDR3 loop spans 16 amino acids. V shed 2 bases and J 0 bases; nucleotides not matched to a gene: 4. Germline-derived CDR1 and CDR2 are SGHNT and YENEEA. This chain's CDR3 is CASSLYGTDSYNEQFF. CDR3 bases: TGTGCCAGCAGCTTATATGGGACAGACTCCTACAATGAGCAGTTCTTC. Using reference TRBV11-3 and TRBJ2-1 for the parts outside the CDR3, the full variable domain is EAGVVQSPRYKIIEKKQPVAFWCNPISGHNTLYWYLQNLGQGPELLIRYENEEAVDDSQLPKDRFSAERLKGVDSTLKIQPAELGDSAVYLCASSLYGTDSYNEQFFGPGTRLTVL.

This clone came up once. In nucleotides, the CDR3 is TGCGCCAGCAAAGGGACTAGCGGGGTTCCCTACAATGAGCAGTTCTTC. Translation gives CASKGTSGVPYNEQFF. V is TRBV10-2 and J is TRBJ2-1; 13 bases align to TRBD2. Unmatched junction bases numbered 5, after V lost 7 bases and J lost 2 bases. CDR3 length: 16 residues. Germline V gene sequence: CDR1 WSHSY, CDR2 SAAADI.

The rearrangement joins TRBV9 to TRBJ2-3; perhaps TRBD1 as D (6 bases). The CDR3 is made up of 16 amino acids. Germline V gene data show CDR1 as SGDLS and CDR2 as YYNGEE. Trimming left V 4 bases short and J 4 bases short, with 19 bases between. The CDR3 here is CASSPESAGAADTQYF. The CDR3 DNA sequence: TGTGCCAGCAGCCCCGAATCGGCAGGGGCGGCAGATACGCAGTATTTT.

The chain couples TRBV14 to TRBJ2-3; 7 bases match TRBD1. Germline CDR1 reads SGHDN; CDR2 reads FVKESK. The CDR3 consists of 15 residues. J lost 7 bases, V lost 2 bases, and 9 bases had no gene match. This chain's CDR3 is CASSQTDREMNTQYF. The CDR3 DNA sequence: TGTGCCAGCAGCCAAACCGACAGGGAAATGAATACGCAGTATTTT.

The V call is TRBV20-1, the J call TRBJ1-4; D is undetermined. Germline-derived CDR1 and CDR2 are DFQATT and SNEGSKA (reference sequence). Trimming pared 3 bases from V and 0 bases from J, leaving 11 bases between. The CDR3 sequence is 15 residues long. Written as DNA, the CDR3 is TGCAGTGCTAGTATATACGGGGCAACTAATGAAAAACTGTTTTTT. This gives the protein CSASIYGATNEKLFF.

This clone was observed once. The chain recombines TRBV11-2 with TRBJ2-3; tentatively, D is TRBD1 (6 bases). The CDR3 covers 13 residues. Trimming took 5 bases from V and 6 from J, leaving 12 bases between them. The germline V gene has CDR1 SGHAT and CDR2 FQNNGV. The chain's CDR3 is CASSERTGDTQYF. CDR3 sequence (DNA): TGTGCCAGCAGCGAGCGAACAGGGGATACGCAGTATTTT.

V and J are TRBV19 and TRBJ1-4; D gene unclear. Germline CDR1 is LNHDA and CDR2 is SQIVND (reference sequence). Trimming took 1 base from V and 8 from J, leaving 8 bases between them. This CDR3 spans 13 amino acids. The chain's CDR3 is CASSIGLEEKLFF. The CDR3 region has the DNA TGTGCCAGTAGTATAGGGCTTGAAGAAAAACTGTTTTTT.

The genes are TRBV12-3 or TRBV12-4 and TRBJ1-3; weak D call: TRBD1 (5 bases). Trimming stripped 8 bases from V and 5 bases from J, with 13 bases between. The CDR3 runs 13 residues. CDR3 region: CASLTGLRNTIYF. For the CDR3, the DNA is TGTGCCAGCTTAACGGGACTCCGAAACACCATATATTTT.

This rearrangement joins TRBV9 to TRBJ1-4, with D tentatively TRBD1 (6 bases). The CDR3 totals 14 residues. Trimming stripped 0 bases from V and 6 bases from J, with 9 bases between. Looked up from germline, CDR1 is SGDLS and CDR2 is YYNGEE. DNA for the CDR3: TGTGCCAGCAGCGTAGAATCAGGGGATGAAAAACTGTTTTTT. Its translation is CASSVESGDEKLFF.

V gene TRBV19 combines with J gene TRBJ1-2, with 10 positions matching TRBD1. Germline assignment: CDR1 LNHDA and CDR2 SQIVND (reference sequence). The CDR3 has 18 amino acids. V shed 4 bases and J 2 bases; nucleotides not matched to a gene: 13. CDR3 region: CASSSSMGQGYHNYGYTF. Written as DNA, the CDR3 is TGTGCCAGTAGTAGCTCCATGGGACAGGGGTACCACAACTATGGCTACACCTTC.

The CDR3 DNA is TGTGCCAGCAGCCTTCTAGCCCGGCCCGGGGAGCTGTTTTTT. Its protein is CASSLLARPGELFF. V gene TRBV3-1 (or the pseudogene TRBV3-2) combines with J gene TRBJ2-2, with TRBD2 as a possible D gene (5 bases). CDR1 and CDR2 (germline): LGHDT, YNNKEL (reference sequence). The V and J ends lost 4 bases and 6 bases respectively, with 12 bases between them. The CDR3 is 14 residues long.

V and J are TRBV28 and TRBJ1-5; TRBD1 is a possible D gene (5 bases). This CDR3 contains 13 residues. Germline lookup yields CDR1 MDHEN and CDR2 SYDVKM. V lost 5 bases and J lost 7, with 12 bases in between. The chain's CDR3 is CASSPGFEQPQHF. The CDR3 DNA is TGTGCCAGCAGTCCAGGGTTTGAGCAGCCCCAGCATTTT.

The table lists this clone with a count of one. The J gene is TRBJ2-7, the V gene TRBV6-5; maybe TRBD1 (6 bases). There are 15 residues in the CDR3. Looked up from germline, CDR1 is MNHEY and CDR2 is SVGAGI. With 7 bases removed from V and 0 bases from J, the gap between germline ends came to 16 bases. CDR3 nucleotide sequence: TGTGCCAGCAACGGGCATTTGGACAGCTCCTACGAGCAGTACTTC. It yields the protein CASNGHLDSSYEQYF.

This sequence joins TRBV19 and TRBJ2-4; maybe TRBD2 (7 bases). Germline CDR1 and CDR2: LNHDA and SQIVND (reference sequence). This CDR3 has 16 residues. The V gene lost 5 bases and the J gene lost 6 bases, with 20 bases spanning the gap. CDR3 DNA: TGTGCCAGTAGTCCGGCGGGGCCAGGGGAGGGAAACATTCAGTACTTC. Translating gives CASSPAGPGEGNIQYF.

This chain joins TRBV2 and TRBJ1-4, with 9 positions matching TRBD1. Trimming at V came to 2 bases and at J to 10 bases, leaving 11 bases not matched to a gene. The CDR3 totals 16 residues. Germline V gene sequence: CDR1 SNHLY, CDR2 FYNNEI. Here the CDR3 DNA reads TGTGCCAGCAGTGAAAAAAGGACAGGGGACTGGGGAAAACTGTTTTTT. It encodes CASSEKRTGDWGKLFF. Based on the CDR3 plus reference TRBV2 and TRBJ1-4, the full variable domain is EPEVTQTPSHQVTQMGQEVILRCVPISNHLYFYWYRQILGQKVEFLVSFYNNEISEKSEIFDDQFSVERPDGSNFTLKIRSTKLEDSAMYFCASSEKRTGDWGKLFFGSGTQLSVL.